This T cell receptor beta chain was recovered during a study of control samples from healthy donors and cancer patients. Profiling relied on immunoSEQ multiplex PCR, and the TCRdb table lists in-frame clones only, not all of them. The table shows 70,000 to 95,000 clones, with around 87% occurring only once. The CDR3 is 14 residues long. The V gene's germline CDR1 is MDHEN and CDR2 SYDVKM. V was clipped by 11 bases and J by 4 bases; unmatched bases: 13. Sequencing was carried out using blood. This sequence was found in a man between 50 and 59 years old in good health. The J gene is TRBJ1-2, the V gene TRBV28; 7 bases fit TRBD1. The CDR3 nucleotides read TGTGCCCTAGGGGGCGTAGAAGGTTTCTATGGCTACACCTTC. Translation gives CALGGVEGFYGYTF.